This TCR beta chain was recovered during a study of cytomegalovirus exposure and HLA in healthy donors. Study results and caveats: Investigators reported 150 to 200 TCR beta chains as tied to cytomegalovirus. As a later analysis showed, several of the most significant clusters appeared to be linked to common viral pathogens. Equally common other TCR beta chains were less clonally expanded than HLA-associated ones, a later analysis found.

The table lists this clone with a few counts. Its cognate antigen is unknown. The V gene end was trimmed by 2 bases and the J gene end by 1 base; junction bases not matched to a gene: 8. Germline CDR1 is LGHNT and CDR2 is FRNRAP. CDR3 length: 18 residues. It was with 60 Vbeta and 13 Jbeta primers that the PCR ran. TCRdb keeps only in-frame clones here, not all; method: immunoSEQ multiplex PCR. Of about 130,000 clones listed, 15% to 20% are singletons. Sequenced material: PBMCs. This chain uses TRBV12-5 with TRBJ2-7, with TRBD2 matching over 13 bases. The clonotype was recovered from a female donor in good health and CMV-seropositive. Written as DNA, the CDR3 is TGTGCTAGTGGTTTGTTTCAGACTAGCGGGAGGATGTCCTACGAGCAGTACTTC. As protein: CASGLFQTSGRMSYEQYF.